Presented here are 9 T cell receptor beta chains from one specimen sequenced in a study of T cell changes during pregnancy in multiple sclerosis. Here immunoSEQ multiplex PCR was the method, and the copy in TCRdb shows in-frame clones only, minus some. This table has approximately 85,000 clones, 85% to 95% appearing once. The material was peripheral blood, obtained in the third trimester of pregnancy. These receptors originate from a female donor with multiple sclerosis, enrolled in a pregnancy study.

The rearrangement joins TRBV6-4 to TRBJ1-1; D possibly corresponds to TRBD1 (6 bases). Germline CDR1 reads MRHNA; CDR2 reads SNTAGT. V was trimmed by 8 bases and J by 4 bases, leaving 14 bases between them. This CDR3 region has 13 residues. Written as DNA, the CDR3 is TGTGCCAGCTCGGTGGGGGCGGGCACTGAAGCTTTCTTT. It is translated as CASSVGAGTEAFF.

The chain carries TRBV7-3 and TRBJ2-1; 9 nucleotides align to TRBD1. The CDR3 length is 16 residues. Germline CDR1 and CDR2: SGHTA and FQGTGA. V trimming: 2 bases; J trimming: 8 bases; junction bases outside the gene matches: 10. The CDR3 is CASSLSFGTGLDEQFF. The CDR3 nucleotides are TGTGCCAGCAGCTTATCATTCGGGACAGGGCTCGATGAGCAGTTCTTC.

V gene TRBV7-6 combines with J gene TRBJ2-3; D gene uncertain. Germline V lookup: CDR1 SGHVS, CDR2 FNYEAQ. This CDR3 region has 17 residues. Trimming shortened V by 0 bases and J by 2 bases, and 15 bases separated the two germline ends. CDR3 region: CASSLAFSDPHTDTQYF. CDR3 nucleotides: TGTGCCAGCAGCTTAGCGTTCAGCGACCCTCACACAGATACGCAGTATTTT.

The CDR3 is CAISESGSNTEAFF. In DNA, the CDR3 is TGTGCCATCAGTGAGTCAGGGAGCAACACTGAAGCTTTCTTT. This sequence joins TRBV10-3 and TRBJ1-1; no clear D. Trimming shortened V by 0 bases and J by 2 bases, and 7 bases separated the two germline ends. Germline lookup yields CDR1 ENHRY and CDR2 SYGVKD. This CDR3 comprises 14 residues.

The chain has TRBV2 and TRBJ2-1, with 8 bases lining up with TRBD2. Germline CDR1 SNHLY, CDR2 FYNNEI. This CDR3 contains 15 residues. With V trimmed by 7 bases and J by 6 bases, 11 bases remained unmatched. CDR3 bases: TGTGCCAGCACCCGGCGGGGGGCCCCCGGCAATGAGCAGTTCTTC. Translated: CASTRRGAPGNEQFF.

The chain couples TRBV10-1 to TRBJ1-2; D remains unclear. CDR3 size: 11 residues. Trimming removed 7 bases from V and 6 bases from J, with 9 bases in between. Germline V CDR1 and CDR2: WNHNN, SYGVQD (reference sequence). This chain's CDR3 is CASNGGNGYTF. The CDR3, as DNA: TGCGCCAGCAACGGAGGAAATGGCTACACCTTC.

This chain links TRBV14 with TRBJ2-3; 13 bases fit TRBD2. This CDR3 contains 18 residues. Trimming cost V 3 bases and J 0 bases; bases outside gene matches: 6. The germline V gene has CDR1 SGHDN and CDR2 FVKESK. CDR3 sequence (DNA): TGTGCCAGCAGCCAGTGGGGACTAGCGGGGCTTAGCACAGATACGCAGTATTTT. Its protein product is CASSQWGLAGLSTDTQYF.

The chain couples TRBV9 to TRBJ2-3, with unresolved D. The V end was cut by 4 bases, the J end by 2 bases, with 14 bases between. Looked up from germline, CDR1 is SGDLS and CDR2 is YYNGEE. CDR3 length: 15 amino acids. The CDR3 loop reads CASSSDSLPTDTQYF. CDR3 DNA: TGTGCCAGCAGCTCTGACTCCTTACCCACAGATACGCAGTATTTT.

The J gene is TRBJ1-5, the V gene TRBV2; TRBD1 agrees at 11 bases. The CDR3 covers 15 residues. The ends lost 6 bases at V and 6 bases at J; junction bases unmatched: 7. In germline, CDR1 is SNHLY, CDR2 FYNNEI. CDR3 region: CASSVGQGVFQPQHF. CDR3 coding DNA: TGTGCCAGCAGCGTGGGACAGGGGGTTTTTCAGCCCCAGCATTTT.